Below, one T cell receptor beta chain is given with its context. Its antigen has not been determined. Per-base quality was not reported, and no clone a single base away is much larger than it. Inclusive of the bounding cysteine and phenylalanine, the CDR3 is 14 residues long. The kept DNA is CDR3 alone, 42 bases in frame from the first base. Germline trimming: 7 bases from V, 6 bases from J; junction bases outside gene matches: 10. CDR1 is given as MDHEN and CDR2 as SYDVKM, both from the germline V gene. The record originates from a study of blood T cell repertoires in COVID-19 (TCRdb year 2020). Background for the entire study: Samples from collaborators originated in the United States, Italy and Spain and spanned both the acute and convalescent phases of COVID-19. A freely available public database, intended as a resource for researchers studying the immune response to SARS-CoV-2, is where the repertoires were released. Samples came from the ongoing ImmuneRACE study (first 160 participants) plus 1,254 subjects from 6 global collaborators. The prospective study material was composed of cDNA or gDNA derived from T cells, B-cell-depleted T cells, or PBMCs. Sample metadata almost always included a de-identified subject ID, COVID-19 status, age in years and sex. Subjects who had been exposed to COVID-19, were actively infected with it, or had recovered from it provided the deeply sampled blood TCRbeta repertoires that made up the dataset. Where available, HLA class I and class II types were taken from metadata supplied by the sample provider and were not determined by assay-based typing. Overall results and qualifications from the work: The quantity of clinical and demographic metadata differed by source and by participant and was supplied without curation.

TCRbeta CDR3 regions were amplified from genomic DNA by means of the immunoSEQ Assay, a bias-controlled multiplex PCR. The source study handled its data this way. The number of nucleated cells in each sample was estimated by amplification of reference gene primers within the assay. To quantify the absolute abundance of each unique TCRbeta CDR3 rearrangement, sequence reads were collapsed and filtered. For each sample, productive Simpson clonality was calculated by taking the square root of Simpson's diversity index across productive rearrangements. TCRdb's version of the immuneACCESS table is confined to in-frame rearrangements and falls short of the full clone set. An unresolved V gene accounts for under half of the shortfall where checked; the remainder is of unknown origin. The V and J calls and clone size are taken from that table; D and trimming were inferred from the DNA. This sample has about 500,000 clones in its table, and about 90% of those were observed once. The ten most abundant clones make up around 0.64% of the sample.

Participants in the prospective study were aged about 18 to 89 years, lived in under 30 United States geographic areas, and enrolled through a virtual design. In the prospective study, participants were assigned to cohorts based on the clinical history participants reported in a screening survey and a study questionnaire. ImmuneRACE Cohort 3 recovered participants were defined by two consecutive negative NP/OP PCR tests, healthcare professional clearance, or symptom resolution. In the prospective study, whole blood, serum and a nasopharyngeal or oropharyngeal swab were collected from each participant by mobile phlebotomists. Over a 2-month period, participants in the prospective study had the option of providing additional blood draws and questionnaires. Before DNA extraction, blood samples from the prospective study were shipped at room temperature or frozen.

The rearrangement joined TRBV28 to TRBJ2-3; 7 of the junction bases match TRBD2. This receptor was identified in a woman younger than 35 who had recovered from COVID-19. The sequencing sample was made of PBMCs or T cells enriched from blood (not recorded which). The DNA reads as follows: TGTGCCAGCAATGGGGACTACCGTACGGATACGCAGTATTTT. Its coded protein is CASNGDYRTDTQYF.